The 23 T cell receptor beta chains below come from one sample, sequenced in a study of T-cell memory formation after mild COVID-19. TCRdb itself ran the 5' RACE reads through MiXCR, one entry per CDR3 protein. This table holds 250,000 to 350,000 distinct CDR3 sequences, roughly 15% found once. The sequencing sample was made of PBMCs or a T cell subset sorted from them (not recorded which). The receptors here all came from a man aged 18 to 35 who had mild COVID-19 (a few samples of this study predate the infection). Cell type and time point are not known.

This clonotype was observed a handful of times. This chain joins TRBV4-1 and TRBJ1-6; D may be TRBD1 (6 bases). CDR1 MGHRA and CDR2 YSYEKL come from the germline V gene. The CDR3 runs to 17 residues. Trimming removed 4 bases at V and 6 bases at J, with 19 bases between. DNA for the CDR3: TGCGCCAGCAGCCCTCGACTCGGGGGGGCTCGTAATTCACCCCTCCACTTT. Protein product: CASSPRLGGARNSPLHF.

This clonotype has only a few counts. The chain uses TRBV5-1 and TRBJ2-4; 9 nucleotides line up with TRBD1. Germline V gene sequence: CDR1 SGHRS, CDR2 YFSETQ. CDR3 length: 15 amino acids. J lost 9 bases, V lost 5 bases, and 12 bases had no gene match. The CDR3 nucleotides read TGCGCCAGCAGACCTACAGGGGGCGAATTAGGCATTCAGTACTTC. It is translated as CASRPTGGELGIQYF.

There are a few counts of this clonotype. This rearrangement joins TRBV12-3 or TRBV12-4 to TRBJ2-3; 9 positions match TRBD2. V trimming: 7 bases; J trimming: 3 bases; junction bases outside the gene matches: 8. This CDR3 region has 15 residues. The CDR3 DNA reads TGTGCCAGCATCCGGGGGACTAGCCCGACAGATACGCAGTATTTT. As protein: CASIRGTSPTDTQYF.

This chain joins TRBV5-1 and TRBJ2-5; TRBD2 is a possible D gene (5 bases). Trimming cost V 0 bases and J 5 bases, with 11 bases left between them. From germline, CDR1 is SGHRS and CDR2 YFSETQ. The CDR3 totals 14 residues. The CDR3 sequence: CASSLDSTGETQYF. The CDR3, as DNA: TGCGCCAGCAGCTTGGATTCCACGGGGGAGACCCAGTACTTC. Full variable domain (rest looked up from reference TRBV5-1 and TRBJ2-5): KAGVTQTPRYLIKTRGQQVTLSCSPISGHRSVSWYQQTPGQGLQFLFEYFSETQRNKGNFPGRFSGRQFSNSRSEMNVSTLELGDSALYLCASSLDSTGETQYFGPGTRLLVL.

The CDR3 reads CASSLEATSVDTQYF. CDR3 nucleotides: TGTGCCAGCAGCTTAGAGGCGACATCAGTAGATACGCAGTATTTT. The J gene is TRBJ2-3, the V gene TRBV7-2; D call uncertain. The V end lost 1 base, the J end lost 5 bases, and 13 bases lay between the germline ends. Germline CDR1 SGHTA, CDR2 FQGNSA. The length of the CDR3 is 15 residues.

This clonotype was seen a few times. The chain links TRBV6-1 to TRBJ2-4; no firm D call. This CDR3 is built from 15 residues. CDR1 MNHNS and CDR2 SASEGT come from the germline V gene. V shed 4 bases and J shed 0 bases, with 10 bases lying between them. The CDR3 bases are TGTGCCAGCAGTGTCGCCTCGGGAGCCAAAAACATTCAGTACTTC. Protein sequence: CASSVASGAKNIQYF.

This clonotype was detected only a few times. The chain recombines TRBV23-1 with TRBJ2-7; 10 bases fit TRBD1. TRBV23-1 carries the ORF label, with uncertain function. The CDR3 totals 14 residues. Trimming cost V 7 bases and J 7 bases; bases outside gene matches: 10. CDR3 in amino acids: CASTSDRGRVEQYV. The CDR3 DNA sequence: TGCGCCAGCACCTCAGACAGGGGGCGCGTGGAGCAGTACGTC.

CDR3 sequence (DNA): TGTGCCAGCAGCCAAAATTCAGGTTTCAGGGACGAGCAGTACTTC. It is translated as CASSQNSGFRDEQYF. The rearrangement links TRBV3-2 to TRBJ2-7; TRBD1 is the table's D call and was not checked against the DNA. TRBV3-2 is a listed pseudogene. The CDR3 is made up of 15 amino acids.

The chain couples TRBV19 to TRBJ1-1, with D perhaps TRBD1 (5 bases). This CDR3 comprises 14 residues. Germline V gives CDR1 LNHDA, CDR2 SQIVND (reference sequence). Deletions cut 0 bases from V and 5 bases from J, with 10 bases between. The CDR3 sequence: CASSIDRRTTEAFF. The CDR3 nucleotides read TGTGCCAGTAGTATAGATCGGAGGACAACTGAAGCTTTCTTT.

V gene TRBV9 combines with J gene TRBJ2-1; D might be TRBD1 or TRBD2, each matching 5 bases. CDR3 length: 15 residues. V lost 0 bases and J lost 8, with 15 bases in between. The germline gives CDR1 SGDLS, CDR2 YYNGEE. The CDR3 DNA reads as TGTGCCAGCAGCGTAGGGGGGACGGGGTTCTATGAGCAGTTCTTC. Encoded protein: CASSVGGTGFYEQFF.

The chain couples TRBV15 to TRBJ2-7, with 7 positions matching TRBD1. Unmatched junction bases numbered 13, after V lost 1 base and J lost 7 bases. This CDR3 spans 16 amino acids. Germline V gene sequence: CDR1 LNHNV, CDR2 YYDKDF (reference sequence). This CDR3 reads CATSRGFRDSPTEQYF. CDR3 DNA sequence: TGTGCCACCAGCAGAGGATTCCGGGACAGTCCCACGGAGCAGTACTTC.

V usage is TRBV7-8 and J usage is TRBJ2-7, with a weak D call TRBD2 (7 bases). Trimming took 5 bases from V and 7 from J, leaving 15 bases between them. Germline V gene data show CDR1 as SGHVS and CDR2 as FQNEAQ. There are 13 residues in the CDR3. The CDR3 spells CASSASRGGEQYV. CDR3 DNA: TGTGCCAGCAGCGCCAGTAGGGGGGGAGAGCAGTACGTC.

This clonotype was counted ten times or more. V usage is TRBV15 and J usage is TRBJ2-3; D may be TRBD2 (5 bases). V shed 0 bases and J shed 2 bases, with 12 bases lying between them. The length of the CDR3 is 16 residues. Germline V gene lookup returns CDR1 LNHNV and CDR2 YYDKDF (reference sequence). This CDR3 reads CATSRDEGRVTDTQYF. CDR3 nucleotide sequence: TGTGCCACCAGCAGAGATGAAGGGAGAGTCACAGATACGCAGTATTTT.

The rearrangement joins TRBV27 to TRBJ2-2; 7 bases agree with TRBD1. The CDR3 sequence is 15 residues long. In germline, CDR1 is MNHEY, CDR2 SMNVEV (reference sequence). The junction had 10 bases not matched to a gene; V was cut back by 5 bases and J by 7 bases. CDR3 in DNA: TGTGCCAGCAGTCCGAGACAGGGTGGAGACGGGGAGCTGTTTTTT. It yields the protein CASSPRQGGDGELFF.

This clonotype was seen a few times. The V gene is TRBV27, the J gene TRBJ2-3; D is ambiguous. The CDR3 is 12 amino acids. Germline values: CDR1 MNHEY, CDR2 SMNVEV (reference sequence). With 3 bases removed from V and 7 bases from J, the gap between germline ends came to 8 bases. The CDR3 protein is CASSLGGHTQYF. The DNA for the CDR3 is TGTGCCAGCAGTTTGGGCGGTCATACGCAGTATTTT.

This clonotype turned up a few times. The rearrangement links TRBV7-8 to TRBJ2-7, with D perhaps assigned TRBD1 or TRBD2 (6 bases each). This CDR3 is 14 amino acids long. Germline loops: CDR1 SGHVS, CDR2 FQNEAQ. Trimming removed 5 bases from V and 9 bases from J, with 20 bases in between. CDR3 DNA: TGTGCCAGCAGCATAAGGGTGGGGGGCGATGCGCAGTACGTC. Its translation is CASSIRVGGDAQYV.

This chain links TRBV4-1 with TRBJ1-4, with D perhaps TRBD1 (6 bases). V was cut by 3 bases and J by 7 bases, with 15 bases left in between. The CDR3 consists of 15 residues. The germline CDR1 and CDR2 sequences are MGHRA and YSYEKL. CDR3 DNA sequence: TGCGCCAGCAGCCAGTGGGACAACGAGGGTGAAAAACTGTTTTTT. It is translated as CASSQWDNEGEKLFF.

The chain employs TRBV4-1 and TRBJ2-4; tentatively, D is TRBD1 or TRBD2 (5 bases each). The CDR3 loop spans 15 amino acids. Trimming removed 0 bases from V and 8 bases from J, with 14 bases in between. Germline V gene sequence: CDR1 MGHRA, CDR2 YSYEKL. In DNA, the CDR3 is TGCGCCAGCAGCCAAGACAGTCTAGCCAGGGACATTCAGTACTTC. Translating gives CASSQDSLARDIQYF.

About this clonotype itself: Germline is not matched at one junction end, which may reflect a read error. V is TRBV7-9 and J is TRBJ1-1; 8 bases agree with TRBD1. Germline-derived CDR1 and CDR2 are SEHNR and FQNEAQ (reference sequence). The CDR3 consists of 15 residues. The CDR3 coding sequence is TGTGCCAGCAGCCCCGGACAGGGTGGGAACACTGAACCTTTCTTT. As protein: CASSPGQGGNTEPFF.

This clonotype was found a few times. V and J are TRBV24-1 and TRBJ2-2; TRBD2 is a possible D gene (5 bases). The CDR3 spans 16 residues. Trimming took 0 bases from V and 7 from J, leaving 14 bases between them. Germline V gene data show CDR1 as KGHDR and CDR2 as SFDVKD. CDR3 sequence: CATSDLDGIRGGELFF. The CDR3 nucleotides are TGTGCCACCAGTGATTTGGACGGGATCAGAGGCGGGGAGCTGTTTTTT.

The chain joins TRBV5-1 to TRBJ1-1; 10 nucleotides line up with TRBD1. J was trimmed by 4 bases and V by 2 bases; bases with no gene match: 5. In germline, CDR1 is SGHRS, CDR2 YFSETQ. There are 15 residues in the CDR3. The CDR3 sequence is CASSFGDRGITEAFF. In nucleotides, the CDR3 is TGCGCCAGCAGCTTCGGGGACAGGGGAATCACTGAAGCTTTCTTT.

This clonotype was found a few times. This chain links TRBV2 with TRBJ2-7, with 10 bases matching TRBD2. V was clipped by 2 bases and J by 4 bases; unmatched bases: 8. Germline CDR1 reads SNHLY; CDR2 reads FYNNEI. The CDR3 contains 16 residues. CDR3 loop: CASSEPWGLATYEQYF. CDR3 sequence (DNA): TGTGCCAGCAGTGAACCCTGGGGACTAGCGACATACGAGCAGTACTTC.

In its sample, this clonotype was seen many times. The V call is TRBV29-1, the J call TRBJ2-1; the match to TRBD1 covers 9 bases. The CDR3 covers 18 residues. Trimming took 6 bases from V and 1 from J; bases not matched to a gene: 16. Germline V CDR1 and CDR2: SQVTM, ANQGSEA. In DNA, the CDR3 is TGCAGCGTCCAAACCGGGACAGGGTTACGTGGGTCCTACAATGAGCAGTTCTTC. As protein: CSVQTGTGLRGSYNEQFF.